This TCR beta chain was profiled in a study of blood T cell repertoires in COVID-19. Germline V lookup: CDR1 SQVTM, CDR2 ANQGSEA. This CDR3 region has 14 residues. The V and J ends lost 0 bases and 4 bases respectively, with 10 bases between them. Profiled with immunoSEQ multiplex PCR; TCRdb holds only in-frame clones, not every one. Among approximately 190,000 clones listed, roughly 80% were seen once. This clone was counted a single time. The sequenced sample consisted of peripheral blood. The chain employs TRBV29-1 and TRBJ1-3, with no clear D. This clonotype originated in a man in his 60s with active or convalescent COVID-19. Here the CDR3 DNA reads TGCAGCGTTGAAGACGAGGCACGGGGAAACACCATATATTTT. Encoded protein: CSVEDEARGNTIYF.